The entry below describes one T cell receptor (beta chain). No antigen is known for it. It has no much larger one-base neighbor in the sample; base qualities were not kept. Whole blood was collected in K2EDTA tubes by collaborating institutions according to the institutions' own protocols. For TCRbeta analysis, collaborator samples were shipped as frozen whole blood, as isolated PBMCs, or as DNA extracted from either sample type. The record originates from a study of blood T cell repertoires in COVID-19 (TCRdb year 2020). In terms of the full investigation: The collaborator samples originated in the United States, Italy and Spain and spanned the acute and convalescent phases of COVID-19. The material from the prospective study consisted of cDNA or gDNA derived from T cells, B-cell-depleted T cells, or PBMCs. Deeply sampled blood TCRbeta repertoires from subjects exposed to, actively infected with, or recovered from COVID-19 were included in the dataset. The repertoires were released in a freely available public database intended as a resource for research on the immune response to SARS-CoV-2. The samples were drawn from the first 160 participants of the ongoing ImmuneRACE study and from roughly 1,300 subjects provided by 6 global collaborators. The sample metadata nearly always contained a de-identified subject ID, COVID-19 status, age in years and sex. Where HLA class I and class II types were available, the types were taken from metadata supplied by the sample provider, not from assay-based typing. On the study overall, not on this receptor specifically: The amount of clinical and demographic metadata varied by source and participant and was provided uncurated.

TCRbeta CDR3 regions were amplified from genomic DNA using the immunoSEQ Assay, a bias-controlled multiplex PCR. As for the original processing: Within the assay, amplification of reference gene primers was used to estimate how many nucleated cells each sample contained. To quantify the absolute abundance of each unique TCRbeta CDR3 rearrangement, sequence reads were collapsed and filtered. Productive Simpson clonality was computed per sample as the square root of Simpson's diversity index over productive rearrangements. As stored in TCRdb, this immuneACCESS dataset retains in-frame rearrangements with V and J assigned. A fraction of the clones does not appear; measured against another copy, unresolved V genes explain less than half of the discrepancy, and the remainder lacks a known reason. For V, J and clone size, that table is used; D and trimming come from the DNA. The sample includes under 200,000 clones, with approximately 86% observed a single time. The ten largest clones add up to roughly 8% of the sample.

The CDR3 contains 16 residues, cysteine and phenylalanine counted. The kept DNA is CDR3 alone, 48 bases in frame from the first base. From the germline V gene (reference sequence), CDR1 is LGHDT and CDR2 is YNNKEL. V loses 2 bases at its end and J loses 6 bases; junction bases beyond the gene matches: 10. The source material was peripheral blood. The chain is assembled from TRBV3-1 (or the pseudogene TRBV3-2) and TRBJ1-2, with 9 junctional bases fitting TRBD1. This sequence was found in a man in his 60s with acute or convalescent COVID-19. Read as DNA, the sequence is TGTGCCAGCAGCCAAATAGGGACAGGGAGTTCTCATGGCTACACCTTC. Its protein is CASSQIGTGSSHGYTF.